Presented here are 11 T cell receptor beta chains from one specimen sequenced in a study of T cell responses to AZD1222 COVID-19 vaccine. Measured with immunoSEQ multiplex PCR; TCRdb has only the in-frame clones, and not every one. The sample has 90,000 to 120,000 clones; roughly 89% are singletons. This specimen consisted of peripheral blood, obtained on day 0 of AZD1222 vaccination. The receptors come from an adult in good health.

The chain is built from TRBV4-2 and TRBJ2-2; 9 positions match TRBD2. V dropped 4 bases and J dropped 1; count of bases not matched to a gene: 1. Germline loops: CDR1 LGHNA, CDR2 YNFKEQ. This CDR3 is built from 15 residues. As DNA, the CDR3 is TGTGCCAGCAGCCCAGCGGGGGGGAACACCGGGGAGCTGTTTTTT. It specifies CASSPAGGNTGELFF.

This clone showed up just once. The CDR3 loop is CASSLRSSGTEAFF. The CDR3 DNA follows: TGTGCCAGCAGCTTAAGATCGTCCGGCACTGAAGCTTTCTTT. V usage is TRBV7-9 and J usage is TRBJ1-1; D not certain. The CDR3 length is 14 residues. Per the germline V gene, CDR1 is SEHNR and CDR2 is FQNEAQ (reference sequence). Trimming stripped 2 bases from V and 4 bases from J, with 11 bases between.

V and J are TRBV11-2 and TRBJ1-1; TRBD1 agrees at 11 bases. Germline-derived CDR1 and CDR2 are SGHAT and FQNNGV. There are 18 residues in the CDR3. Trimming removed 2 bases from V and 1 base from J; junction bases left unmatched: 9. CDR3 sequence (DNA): TGTGCCAGCAGCTTAAGGCCGGTGGGGACAGGGGGGAACACTGAAGCTTTCTTT. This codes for CASSLRPVGTGGNTEAFF.

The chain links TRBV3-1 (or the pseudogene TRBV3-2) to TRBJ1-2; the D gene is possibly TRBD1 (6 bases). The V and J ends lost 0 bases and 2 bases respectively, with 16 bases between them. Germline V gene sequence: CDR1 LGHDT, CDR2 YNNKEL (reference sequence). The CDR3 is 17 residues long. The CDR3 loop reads CASSQDPFTGSNYGYTF. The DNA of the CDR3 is TGTGCCAGCAGCCAAGATCCCTTTACAGGGTCCAACTATGGCTACACCTTC.

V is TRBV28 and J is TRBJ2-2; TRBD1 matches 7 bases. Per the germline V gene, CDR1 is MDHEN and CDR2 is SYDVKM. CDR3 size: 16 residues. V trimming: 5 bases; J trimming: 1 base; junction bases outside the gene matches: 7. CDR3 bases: TGTGCCAGCAGTATCAACAGGGGTTTGAACACCGGGGAGCTGTTTTTT. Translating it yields CASSINRGLNTGELFF.

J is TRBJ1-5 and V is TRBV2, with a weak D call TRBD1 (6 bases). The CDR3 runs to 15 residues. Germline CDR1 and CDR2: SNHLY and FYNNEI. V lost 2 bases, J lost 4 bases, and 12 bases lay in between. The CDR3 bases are TGTGCCAGCAGTGAACAGGGGCTCCAAAATCAGCCCCAGCATTTT. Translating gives CASSEQGLQNQPQHF.

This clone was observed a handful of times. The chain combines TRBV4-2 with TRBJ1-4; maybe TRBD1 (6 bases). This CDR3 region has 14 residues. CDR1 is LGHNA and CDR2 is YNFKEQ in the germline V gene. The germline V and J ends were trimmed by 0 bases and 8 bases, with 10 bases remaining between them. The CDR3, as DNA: TGTGCCAGCAGCCAAGATATAGGGGGGGAAAAACTGTTTTTT. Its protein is CASSQDIGGEKLFF.

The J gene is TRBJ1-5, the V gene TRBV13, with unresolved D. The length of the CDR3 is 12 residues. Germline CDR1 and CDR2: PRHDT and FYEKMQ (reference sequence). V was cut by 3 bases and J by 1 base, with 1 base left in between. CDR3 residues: CASSLSNQPQHF. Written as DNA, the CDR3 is TGTGCCAGCAGCTTGAGCAATCAGCCCCAGCATTTT.

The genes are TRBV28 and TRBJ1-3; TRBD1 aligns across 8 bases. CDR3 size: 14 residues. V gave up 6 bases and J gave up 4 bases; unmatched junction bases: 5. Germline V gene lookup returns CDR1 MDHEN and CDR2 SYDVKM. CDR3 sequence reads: CASSWGQAGNTIYF. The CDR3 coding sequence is TGTGCCAGCAGCTGGGGACAGGCCGGAAACACCATATATTTT.

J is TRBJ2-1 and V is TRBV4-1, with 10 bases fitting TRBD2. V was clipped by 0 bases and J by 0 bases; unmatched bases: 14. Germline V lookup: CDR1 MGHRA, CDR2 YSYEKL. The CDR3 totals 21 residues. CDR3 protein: CASSQDLVPSGSGSSYNEQFF. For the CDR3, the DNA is TGCGCCAGCAGCCAAGATCTGGTGCCTAGCGGGAGCGGGAGCTCCTACAATGAGCAGTTCTTC.

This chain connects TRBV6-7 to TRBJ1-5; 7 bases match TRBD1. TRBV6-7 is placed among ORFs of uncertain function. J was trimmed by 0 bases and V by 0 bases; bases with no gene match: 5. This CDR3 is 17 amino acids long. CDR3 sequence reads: CASSYSSRGDSNQPQHF. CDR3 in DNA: TGTGCCAGCAGTTACTCTTCCAGGGGGGATAGCAATCAGCCCCAGCATTTT.